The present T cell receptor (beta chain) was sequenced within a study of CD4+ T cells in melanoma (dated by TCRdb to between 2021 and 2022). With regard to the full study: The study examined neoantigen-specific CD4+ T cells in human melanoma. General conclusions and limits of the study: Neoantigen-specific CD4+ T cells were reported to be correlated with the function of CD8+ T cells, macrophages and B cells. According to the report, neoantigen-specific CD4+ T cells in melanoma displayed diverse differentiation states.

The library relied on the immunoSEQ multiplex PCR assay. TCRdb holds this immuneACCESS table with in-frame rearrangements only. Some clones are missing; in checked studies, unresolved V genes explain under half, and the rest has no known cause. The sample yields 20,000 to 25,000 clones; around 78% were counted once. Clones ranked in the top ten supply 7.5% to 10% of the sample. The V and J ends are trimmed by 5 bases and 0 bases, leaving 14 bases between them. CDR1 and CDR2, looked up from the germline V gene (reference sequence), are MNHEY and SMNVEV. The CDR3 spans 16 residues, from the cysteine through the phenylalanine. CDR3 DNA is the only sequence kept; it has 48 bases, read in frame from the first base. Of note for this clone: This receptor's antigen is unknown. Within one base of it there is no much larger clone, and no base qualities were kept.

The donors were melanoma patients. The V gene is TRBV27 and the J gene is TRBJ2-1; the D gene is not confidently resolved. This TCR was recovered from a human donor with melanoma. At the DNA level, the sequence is TGTGCCAGCAGTGCCGCGCGGTTCGCCTCCTACAATGAGCAGTTCTTC. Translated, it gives CASSAARFASYNEQFF.